This T cell receptor beta chain was observed in a study of cytomegalovirus exposure and HLA in healthy donors. Worth noting for this clone: Antigen specificity is unknown.

The PCR contained 60 Vbeta and 13 Jbeta primers. Clones were sequenced by immunoSEQ multiplex PCR, and TCRdb holds only the in-frame ones, with some missing. Here the sample spans 120,000 or so clones, around 76% being singletons. Study observations and caveats: The classifier reportedly diagnosed cytomegalovirus status with high sensitivity and specificity.

The TCR sequence derives from a man in his sixties in good health and CMV-seropositive. Sequencing used PBMCs.

CDR3 loop: CASSEPGLSYEQYF. The CDR3 nucleotides read TGTGCCAGCAGTGAACCGGGACTCTCCTACGAGCAGTACTTC. This chain connects TRBV6-1 to TRBJ2-7; D may be TRBD2 (6 bases). CDR3 length: 14 amino acids. V was pared by 2 bases and J by 0 bases, with 8 bases between. CDR1 and CDR2 (germline): MNHNS, SASEGT.